The 22 T cell receptor beta chains listed next were all sequenced from one sample in a study of CD8 T cells in Susac syndrome. Random-hexamer reverse transcription was applied to roughly 0.5 to 1 ug RNA. TCRdb itself ran the immunoSEQ multiplex PCR reads through MiXCR, one entry per CDR3 protein. This sample yields 150,000 to 200,000 distinct CDR3 sequences, of which more than 90% are seen a single time; roughly 0.15% belongs to the top ten. Sequenced material: CD4+ T cells from PBMCs. These receptors were obtained from a human donor in good health.

The chain employs TRBV30 and TRBJ2-1, with 7 bases aligning to TRBD2. Germline CDR1 and CDR2: GTSNPN and SVGIG (reference sequence). The CDR3 runs to 12 residues. V was clipped by 0 bases and J by 8 bases; unmatched bases: 1. The CDR3 DNA reads TGTGCCTGGAGTGTGAGCGGGGATGAGCAGTTCTTC. It translates to CAWSVSGDEQFF. The whole variable domain, remainder taken from reference TRBV30 and TRBJ2-1, is SQTIHQWPATLVQPVGSPLSLECTVEGTSNPNLYWYRQAAGRGLQLLFYSVGIGQISSEVPQNLSASRPQDRQFILSSKKLLLSDSGFYLCAWSVSGDEQFFGPGTRLTVL.

The genes are TRBV10-3 and TRBJ2-3; D unclear. Germline CDR1 and CDR2: ENHRY and SYGVKD. Between the trimmed V and J ends, which lost 4 bases and 0 bases, there was a span of 5 bases. This CDR3 has 13 residues. The CDR3 DNA reads TGTGCCATCAGTGGCCAGAGCACAGATACGCAGTATTTT. It codes for CAISGQSTDTQYF.

The chain recombines TRBV3-1 with TRBJ2-1; 7 bases line up with TRBD1. Germline V gene lookup returns CDR1 LGHDT and CDR2 YNNKEL (reference sequence). CDR3 length equals 16 residues. The ends lost 6 bases at V and 8 bases at J; junction bases unmatched: 16. The CDR3 nucleotides are TGTGCCAGCAGTCGGAATGGGACAGCCGGAGAGGATGAGCAGTTCTTC. Protein sequence: CASSRNGTAGEDEQFF.

This chain uses TRBV29-1 with TRBJ1-2, with D possibly TRBD1 on 5 matching bases. From germline, CDR1 is SQVTM and CDR2 ANQGSEA. Trimming took off 2 bases at V and 1 base at J, with 14 bases between the two ends. This CDR3 has 15 amino acids. CDR3 protein: CSVEPRQQLNYGYTF. The DNA for the CDR3 is TGCAGCGTTGAACCCCGACAGCAACTTAACTATGGCTACACCTTC.

V and J are TRBV3-1 and TRBJ2-3; a possible D gene is TRBD2 (5 bases). Per the germline V gene, CDR1 is LGHDT and CDR2 is YNNKEL (reference sequence). The CDR3 totals 17 residues. V was trimmed by 5 bases and J by 5 bases, leaving 23 bases between them. CDR3 amino acids: CASSEGSPICMQDTQYF. CDR3 DNA sequence: TGTGCCAGCAGCGAGGGCAGTCCCATTTGTATGCAAGATACGCAGTATTTT.

This chain's CDR3 is CASSHGQGSSGYTF. The CDR3 DNA reads TGTGCCAGCAGTCACGGACAGGGATCTTCTGGCTACACCTTC. This sequence joins TRBV28 and TRBJ1-2, with 8 bases fitting TRBD1. V lost 5 bases and J lost 7; bases outside the gene matches: 9. Germline V gives CDR1 MDHEN, CDR2 SYDVKM. The CDR3 totals 14 residues.

The V call is TRBV4-2, the J call TRBJ2-6; 10 nucleotides match TRBD1. Germline values: CDR1 LGHNA, CDR2 YNFKEQ. J was trimmed by 2 bases and V by 1 base; bases with no gene match: 8. There are 19 residues in the CDR3. This CDR3 reads CASSQALGTGVAGANVLTF. The CDR3 DNA follows: TGTGCCAGCAGCCAAGCCTTAGGGACAGGGGTGGCTGGGGCCAACGTCCTGACTTTC.

The rearrangement links TRBV15 to TRBJ2-6, with D perhaps matching TRBD2 (6 bases). The germline V gene encodes CDR1 LNHNV and CDR2 YYDKDF (reference sequence). V was clipped by 0 bases and J by 0 bases, with 9 bases between them. The CDR3 is made up of 17 amino acids. The CDR3 loop reads CATSRDLGGSGANVLTF. The CDR3 DNA reads as TGTGCCACCAGCAGAGATCTCGGGGGCTCTGGGGCCAACGTCCTGACTTTC.

This clonotype was recorded once. The V gene is TRBV6-2 or TRBV6-3, the J gene TRBJ2-4; D might be TRBD1 (5 bases). Trimming shortened V by 6 bases and J by 8 bases, and 17 bases separated the two germline ends. CDR3 length: 14 amino acids. The germline CDR1 and CDR2 sequences are MNHEY and SVGEGT. This chain's CDR3 is CASRTTWGADIQYF. The CDR3 DNA follows: TGTGCCAGCAGAACGACATGGGGCGCAGACATTCAGTACTTC.

The genes are TRBV28 and TRBJ2-2, with D perhaps TRBD2 (6 bases). Per the germline V gene, CDR1 is MDHEN and CDR2 is SYDVKM. This CDR3 spans 16 amino acids. The germline V and J ends were trimmed by 5 bases and 7 bases, with 20 bases remaining between them. The CDR3 protein is CASSQYVGGSVGELFF. The DNA for the CDR3 is TGTGCCAGCAGTCAGTATGTGGGGGGTTCAGTCGGGGAGCTGTTTTTT.

This chain uses TRBV18 with TRBJ2-5, with D perhaps given as TRBD1 or TRBD2 (5 bases each). The germline V and J ends were trimmed by 0 bases and 1 base, with 6 bases remaining between them. Germline loops: CDR1 KGHSH, CDR2 LQKENI. The CDR3 has 14 residues. The CDR3 loop reads CASSPPGPQETQYF. The CDR3 DNA follows: TGTGCCAGCTCACCACCGGGACCCCAAGAGACCCAGTACTTC.

The gene calls are TRBV29-1 and TRBJ1-6; D is undetermined. The CDR3 is made up of 12 amino acids. Germline V gene data show CDR1 as SQVTM and CDR2 as ANQGSEA. Trimming removed 6 bases from V and 12 bases from J, with 15 bases in between. CDR3 nucleotides: TGCAGCGTCGGGCGCGAAGGCGGACCCCTCCACTTT. It yields the protein CSVGREGGPLHF.

J is TRBJ2-2 and V is TRBV5-1; the match to TRBD1 covers 7 bases. Germline loops: CDR1 SGHRS, CDR2 YFSETQ. Unmatched junction bases numbered 1, after V lost 0 bases and J lost 2 bases. This CDR3 has 15 residues. CDR3 nucleotide sequence: TGCGCCAGCAGCTTGGGGGACAGTAACACCGGGGAGCTGTTTTTT. Residues: CASSLGDSNTGELFF.

The count of this clonotype is one. This chain uses TRBV2 with TRBJ1-1; perhaps TRBD1 as D (5 bases). CDR1 is SNHLY and CDR2 is FYNNEI in the germline V gene. This CDR3 contains 12 residues. V lost 7 bases and J 5 bases, leaving 11 bases between the germline ends. The CDR3 coding sequence is TGTGCCAGCATCGGGAGGGGAACTGAAGCTTTCTTT. This gives the protein CASIGRGTEAFF. Filled out from reference TRBV2 and TRBJ1-1, the complete variable domain reads EPEVTQTPSHQVTQMGQEVILRCVPISNHLYFYWYRQILGQKVEFLVSFYNNEISEKSEIFDDQFSVERPDGSNFTLKIRSTKLEDSAMYFCASIGRGTEAFFGQGTRLTVV.

The chain links TRBV5-4 to TRBJ1-4; D remains unclear. This CDR3 is 13 amino acids long. Germline V gene sequence: CDR1 SGHNT, CDR2 YYREEE (reference sequence). The V end lost 5 bases, the J end lost 7 bases, and 12 bases lay between the germline ends. CDR3 region: CASSPGQLEKLFF. The CDR3 nucleotides read TGTGCCAGCAGTCCCGGGCAGCTTGAAAAACTGTTTTTT.

The V and J genes are TRBV7-2 and TRBJ2-7; 9 bases fit TRBD1. V was clipped by 5 bases and J by 5 bases; unmatched bases: 10. This CDR3 has 15 amino acids. Germline loops: CDR1 SGHTA, CDR2 FQGNSA. CDR3: CASSPQGTGGDEQYF. CDR3 nucleotides: TGTGCCAGCAGCCCCCAGGGTACAGGGGGCGACGAGCAGTACTTC.

The genes are TRBV28 and TRBJ1-1, with D uncertain. V was clipped by 3 bases and J by 8 bases, with 10 bases between them. From germline, CDR1 is MDHEN and CDR2 SYDVKM. The CDR3 runs 12 residues. CDR3 sequence reads: CASSLRAQEAFF. The CDR3 DNA reads as TGTGCCAGCAGTTTGCGAGCGCAAGAAGCTTTCTTT. The entire variable domain, with the rest obtained from reference TRBV28 and TRBJ1-1, is as follows: DVKVTQSSRYLVKRTGEKVFLECVQDMDHENMFWYRQDPGLGLRLIYFSYDVKMKEKGDIPEGYSVSREKKERFSLILESASTNQTSMYLCASSLRAQEAFFGQGTRLTVV.

Of note for this clonotype: Mismatch with germline at one junction end may stem from a read error. As DNA, the CDR3 is TGCAGCGTTGTCGGGGTAGGCGGGGGGAAACCCTCCAACAATGAGCAGTTCTTC. This gives the protein CSVVGVGGGKPSNNEQFF. This chain joins TRBV29-1 and TRBJ2-1, with 8 bases that match TRBD2. Germline-derived CDR1 and CDR2 are SQVTM and ANQGSEA. CDR3 length: 18 amino acids.

The chain recombines TRBV7-9 with TRBJ2-1; TRBD2 agrees at 11 bases. Per germline, CDR1 SEHNR and CDR2 FQNEAQ (reference sequence). The V and J ends lost 4 bases and 3 bases, in that order; junction bases with no gene match: 2. CDR3 length equals 15 residues. The CDR3 DNA reads TGTGCCAGCAGCTACCTAGCGGGGGGCTACAATGAGCAGTTCTTC. Translation: CASSYLAGGYNEQFF.

The J gene is TRBJ2-1, the V gene TRBV20-1; 9 bases map to TRBD2. The CDR3 has 11 residues. Germline-derived CDR1 and CDR2 are DFQATT and SNEGSKA (reference sequence). The DNA of the CDR3 is TGCGGGTTAGCGGGGGTTCGTGAGCAGTTCTTC. As protein: CGLAGVREQFF.

J is TRBJ2-7 and V is TRBV20-1; D possibly matches TRBD1 or TRBD2 (5 bases each). With 4 bases removed from V and 7 bases from J, the gap between germline ends came to 11 bases. This CDR3 has 11 amino acids. The V gene's germline CDR1 is DFQATT and CDR2 SNEGSKA (reference sequence). This CDR3 reads CSATGTGEQYF. In DNA form, the CDR3 reads TGCAGTGCTACTGGGACGGGGGAGCAGTACTTC.

The chain carries TRBV4-3 and TRBJ1-6; 8 nucleotides agree with TRBD1. Germline V gene sequence: CDR1 LGHNA, CDR2 YSLEER. V lost 0 bases, J lost 8 bases, and 18 bases stayed unmatched. This CDR3 is 20 amino acids long. The CDR3 region is CASSQDLVSGGTGIDSPLHF. The CDR3 DNA reads as TGCGCCAGCAGCCAAGATTTAGTATCGGGAGGGACAGGAATAGATTCACCCCTCCACTTT.